This TCR beta chain was found in a study of T cells in tuberculosis. Study context: This South African cohort compared adolescents with or without latent tuberculosis against adults with active tuberculosis.

V lost 0 bases and J 2 bases, leaving 27 bases between the germline ends. The length of the CDR3 is 21 residues. The V gene's germline CDR1 is SGDLS and CDR2 YYNGEE. Method: immunoSEQ multiplex PCR; TCRdb's copy keeps in-frame clones and lacks some. The sample holds about 20,000 clones, 80% to 90% seen once. J is TRBJ1-5 and V is TRBV9; D is uncertain. Specimen: PBMCs. This TCR came from a donor aged 5 to 30 with latent tuberculosis or without tuberculosis infection. The CDR3 spells CASSVDATHGGIVDGNQPQHF. CDR3 in DNA: TGTGCCAGCAGCGTAGATGCGACACATGGCGGGATTGTTGACGGCAATCAGCCCCAGCATTTT.